Sequencing of this T cell receptor beta chain was carried out in a study of T cell responses to AZD1222 COVID-19 vaccine. Study summary: Both about-4-week and about-12-week second-dose recipients were combined. Study results and limitations: Clonal diversity was possibly underestimated; the donors were predominantly white British and more often female.

CDR1 MNHEY and CDR2 SVGAGI come from the germline V gene. The CDR3 is made up of 14 amino acids. V lost 3 bases and J 3 bases, leaving 12 bases between the germline ends. Points on this clone: Antigen specificity is unknown.

The assay was immunoSEQ multiplex PCR, and TCRdb's table has in-frame clones only and misses some. The data show some 120,000 clones, 80% to 95% seen once. The TCR sequence derives from an adult in good health. Here the sequenced sample was peripheral blood, taken on day 0 of AZD1222 vaccination. The genes are TRBV6-5 and TRBJ2-7; D is perhaps TRBD1 (5 bases). The CDR3 nucleotides are TGTGCCAGCAGTTATGGACAAGAAGACTACGAGCAGTACTTC. This translates into CASSYGQEDYEQYF.